A single sample is the source of the 6 T cell receptor beta chains below, sequenced in a study of cytomegalovirus exposure and HLA in healthy donors. It was with 60 Vbeta and 13 Jbeta primers that the PCR ran. Sequencing used immunoSEQ multiplex PCR; TCRdb keeps in-frame clones, though not all of them. The sample shows 150,000 to 200,000 clones, roughly 80% of them seen only once. The sample was PBMCs. These receptors were collected from a boy aged 10-17 years in good health and CMV-seronegative.

The V gene is TRBV7-3, the J gene TRBJ1-1; 7 bases are a match to TRBD1. Germline V gene data show CDR1 as SGHTA and CDR2 as FQGTGA. With V trimmed by 0 bases and J by 5 bases, 3 bases remained unmatched. CDR3 length equals 14 residues. The CDR3 bases are TGTGCCAGCAGCTTAACCGGGACAGCGACTGAAGCTTTCTTT. It is translated as CASSLTGTATEAFF.

The chain combines TRBV11-3 with TRBJ2-2; TRBD1 agrees at 8 bases. The CDR3 is 15 residues long. V lost 4 bases to trimming and J lost 1 base; unmatched junction nucleotides: 2. CDR1 and CDR2 (germline): SGHNT, YENEEA. The CDR3, as DNA: TGTGCCAGCAGCTCCGGACAGGGGAACACCGGGGAGCTGTTTTTT. Translation gives CASSSGQGNTGELFF. The whole variable domain, filled in from reference TRBV11-3 and TRBJ2-2, reads EAGVVQSPRYKIIEKKQPVAFWCNPISGHNTLYWYLQNLGQGPELLIRYENEEAVDDSQLPKDRFSAERLKGVDSTLKIQPAELGDSAVYLCASSSGQGNTGELFFGEGSRLTVL.

V gene TRBV27 combines with J gene TRBJ1-6; 8 nucleotides match TRBD1. The CDR3 consists of 16 residues. Germline V CDR1 and CDR2: MNHEY, SMNVEV (reference sequence). The ends lost 6 bases at V and 6 bases at J; junction bases unmatched: 10. DNA for the CDR3: TGTGCCAGCAGGGGAGGTTCTGGACAGGGTAATTCACCCCTCCACTTT. This sequence encodes CASRGGSGQGNSPLHF.

A few counts support this clone. This chain uses TRBV25-1 with TRBJ2-2; D uncertain. Trimming stripped 6 bases from V and 6 bases from J, with 14 bases between. The CDR3 loop spans 14 amino acids. Germline V gene data show CDR1 as MGHDK and CDR2 as SYGVNS. CDR3 in amino acids: CASSPDTGAGELFF. CDR3 bases: TGTGCCAGCAGCCCCGATACGGGTGCCGGGGAGCTGTTTTTT.

The V and J genes are TRBV6-1 and TRBJ2-1; D remains unclear. The CDR3 length is 12 residues. CDR1 is MNHNS and CDR2 is SASEGT in the germline V gene. V lost 7 bases, J lost 7 bases, and 11 bases lay in between. In DNA form, the CDR3 reads TGTGCCAGCAAAGAGGTCTTGAATGAGCAGTTCTTC. It translates to CASKEVLNEQFF.

This clone was seen a handful of times. The CDR3 coding sequence is TGTGCCAGCAGCGCCCCGGACAGGGGGCATGTCGAGCAGTACTTC. Its protein is CASSAPDRGHVEQYF. V gene TRBV7-9 combines with J gene TRBJ2-7; TRBD1 matches 11 bases. Germline trimming cut 5 bases from V and 6 bases from J; bases unmatched to any gene: 9. CDR3 length: 15 amino acids. Germline CDR1 SEHNR, CDR2 FQNEAQ (reference sequence).